A selection of T cell receptor beta chains follows, all from one sample in a study of identical twins' blood T cells. TCRdb re-analysed the 5' RACE reads in MiXCR, keeping a single row per CDR3 protein. Of hundreds of thousands of distinct CDR3 sequences in the sample, about 28% were seen once. Sequencing used PBMCs. These receptors originate from a woman between 18 and 50 years old in good health. The CDR3 runs from the conserved cysteine through the conserved F or W. D genes are given only for firm matches. Clone sizes are given selectively: once, few, many, or a class where the clone is expanded.

size	D	length	V	J	DNA	CDR3
-	TRBD1	16	TRBV27	TRBJ2-7	TGTGCCAGCAGTTTCTTTGGGACAGGGGTAGGCTACGAGCAGTACTTC	CASSFFGTGVGYEQYF
few	-	15	TRBV10-3	TRBJ2-7	TGTGCCATCAGTGACAGTGCAGGGAAAACCTACGAGCAGTACTTC	CAISDSAGKTYEQYF
many	-	15	TRBV28	TRBJ2-7	TGTGCCAGCAGCCGTCCTCGGCAGGGCTCCTACGAGCAGTACTTC	CASSRPRQGSYEQYF
-	TRBD2	16	TRBV18	TRBJ2-1	TGTGCCAGCTCACCCGGCGCACTAGCGGGAGGTAATGAGCAGTTCTTC	CASSPGALAGGNEQFF
many	-	12	TRBV20-1	TRBJ1-3	TGCAGCGCTCGACAGTCTGGAAACACCATATATTTT	CSARQSGNTIYF
-	-	15	TRBV6-5	TRBJ1-3	TGTGCCAGCAGTTACCAGGGGCGGCTTGGAAACACCATATATTTT	CASSYQGRLGNTIYF
few	TRBD1	16	TRBV10-3	TRBJ1-1	TGTGCCATCAGTGAGTCGAATAAGGGGGCTAGGACTGAAGCTTTCTTT	CAISESNKGARTEAFF
few	-	15	TRBV7-2	TRBJ2-1	TGTGCCAGCAGCCTCCGCGGAAACCTCTACAATGAGCAGTTCTTC	CASSLRGNLYNEQFF
-	-	15	TRBV3-1	TRBJ1-5	TGTGCCAGCAGCCAATATACTAACCGGGGTCAGCCCCAGCATTTT	CASSQYTNRGQPQHF
-	TRBD1	15	TRBV29-1	TRBJ1-5	TGCAGCGTTGCCGAGGTGGGACAGGCCAATCAGCCCCAGCATTTT	CSVAEVGQANQPQHF
-	-	14	TRBV19	TRBJ1-2	TGTGCCAGTAGGATGGAGGGACTCCTCTATGGCTACACCTTC	CASRMEGLLYGYTF
-	TRBD1	15	TRBV19	TRBJ1-5	TGTGCCAGTAGCCGGACAGGGGGCAGCAATCAGCCCCAGCATTTT	CASSRTGGSNQPQHF
-	-	12	TRBV3-1	TRBJ1-1	TGTGCCAGCAGCCAGGGCATGGGAGAAGCTTTCTTT	CASSQGMGEAFF
-	-	15	TRBV3-1	TRBJ1-4	TGTGCCAGCAGCCAAGAAGGCCGGGTTAATGAAAAACTGTTTTTT	CASSQEGRVNEKLFF
many	TRBD1	19	TRBV12-3/TRBV12-4	TRBJ2-4	TGTGCCAGCAGTTTGGATAACAGGGGGATAAGGGGGGACAAAAACATTCAGTACTTC	CASSLDNRGIRGDKNIQYF
-	-	18	TRBV6-1	TRBJ2-2	TGTGCCAGCAGTGATCCGCTCCGCGTTCCAGCGAACACCGGGGAGCTGTTTTTT	CASSDPLRVPANTGELFF
many	-	12	TRBV11-2	TRBJ1-4	TGTGCCAGCAGTCTTATGGGGGAAAAACTGTTTTTT	CASSLMGEKLFF
few	TRBD2	16	TRBV11-2	TRBJ2-3	TGTGCCAGCAGCTTAAGGAGACTAGCGGGTTTAGATACGCAGTATTTT	CASSLRRLAGLDTQYF
few	-	14	TRBV7-9	TRBJ1-1	TGTGCCAGCAGCTTAATGATCGGGGTCACTGAAGCTTTCTTT	CASSLMIGVTEAFF
once	-	16	TRBV20-1	TRBJ2-7	TGCAGTGCCACGCGGAGCGCACCCCCTATGCCCTACGAGCAGTACTTC	CSATRSAPPMPYEQYF
-	TRBD2	15	TRBV4-2	TRBJ2-3	TGTGCCAGCAGCCAAGCGGGGAGGGGCAGGGATACGCAGTATTTT	CASSQAGRGRDTQYF
few	-	12	TRBV29-1	TRBJ2-7	TGCAGCGTTGGTTGGGGGCCTGGAGAGCAGTACTTC	CSVGWGPGEQYF
-	-	12	TRBV18	TRBJ1-1	TGTGCCAGCTCAAGTATCCTCACTGAAGCTTTCTTT	CASSSILTEAFF
few	-	15	TRBV7-9	TRBJ2-3	TGTGCCAGCAGCCGAGACGGGACTAGCACAGATACGCAGTATTTT	CASSRDGTSTDTQYF
-	TRBD1	13	TRBV29-1	TRBJ2-7	TGCAGCGTTGAAACCGGGACAGTGTACGAGCAGTACTTC	CSVETGTVYEQYF
-	-	11	TRBV6-6	TRBJ1-2	TGTGCCAGCATTTCAGGGGATGGCTACACCTTC	CASISGDGYTF
few	-	11	TRBV10-3	TRBJ1-1	TGTGCCATCAGTGGAGGCCTAGAAGCTTTCTTT	CAISGGLEAFF
-	TRBD1	16	TRBV3-1	TRBJ1-2	TGTGCCAGCAGCCAAGAGATGGGCAGGACAGGGAATGGCTACACCTTC	CASSQEMGRTGNGYTF
-	-	14	TRBV11-2	TRBJ1-1	TGTGCCAGCAGCCGCCCACCAGAGAACACTGAAGCTTTCTTT	CASSRPPENTEAFF
few	-	15	TRBV15	TRBJ1-1	TGTGCCACCAGCAGTTTTACAGGACTTAGAGCTGAAGCTTTCTTT	CATSSFTGLRAEAFF
-	-	14	TRBV28	TRBJ1-2	TGTGCCAGCAGTCCCGGGACGGATGTCCGTGGCTACACCTTC	CASSPGTDVRGYTF
-	-	14	TRBV7-9	TRBJ1-2	TGTGCCAGCGGACGGGGGGCTTCAGACTATGGCTACACCTTC	CASGRGASDYGYTF
-	-	16	TRBV11-2	TRBJ1-4	TGTGCCAGCAGCACCCAGACAGACCAAACTAATGAAAAACTGTTTTTT	CASSTQTDQTNEKLFF
many	TRBD2	15	TRBV7-7	TRBJ2-1	TGTGCCAGCAGCTTATCCAGCGGGGGTCACAATGAGCAGTTCTTC	CASSLSSGGHNEQFF
few	-	14	TRBV27	TRBJ1-2	TGTGCCAGCAGTAGACAGGCTGCGATATATGGCTACACCTTC	CASSRQAAIYGYTF
many	-	12	TRBV29-1	TRBJ1-1	TGCAGCGGAGGACGGATGAACACTGAAGCTTTCTTT	CSGGRMNTEAFF
few	-	17	TRBV5-1	TRBJ2-3	TGCGCCAGCAGCTTGAGCGACCCTGGGGGTCCCACAGATACGCAGTATTTT	CASSLSDPGGPTDTQYF
-	-	13	TRBV2	TRBJ1-1	TGTGCCAGCAGTGAGAGGCGATGGACTGAAGCTTTCTTT	CASSERRWTEAFF
-	-	12	TRBV12-3/TRBV12-4	TRBJ2-7	TGTGCCAGCAGTACCCTCTACTACGAGCAGTACTTC	CASSTLYYEQYF
many	-	16	TRBV18	TRBJ2-2	TGTGCCAGCTCACCAGATGCCGCGGATCTCACCGGGGAGCTGTTTTTT	CASSPDAADLTGELFF
many	TRBD2	16	TRBV7-2	TRBJ2-2	TGTGCCAGCAGCTCCTGGACTAGCGGGGGGACCGGGGAGCTGTTTTTT	CASSSWTSGGTGELFF
few	-	16	TRBV5-1	TRBJ2-3	TGCGCCAGCAGCTTGAGAAGGAGTTCCAGCACAGATACGCAGTATTTT	CASSLRRSSSTDTQYF
-	-	10	TRBV25-1	TRBJ2-7	TGTGCCAGCAGTGGACCGGGGCGGTACTTC	CASSGPGRYF
few	-	13	TRBV10-3	TRBJ1-1	TGTGCCATCAGTCTCCCCCAGGGGCTAGAAGCTTTCTTT	CAISLPQGLEAFF
once	TRBD1	13	TRBV20-1	TRBJ1-4	TGCAGTGCTCGTGACAGGGTTTTTGAAAAACTGTTTTTT	CSARDRVFEKLFF
-	-	14	TRBV2	TRBJ1-3	TGTGCCAGCAGTGTACCGAGCTCTGGAAACACCATATATTTT	CASSVPSSGNTIYF
-	-	14	TRBV20-1	TRBJ1-1	TGCAGTGCCCCTTCCGGGCGGATGAACACTGAAGCTTTCTTT	CSAPSGRMNTEAFF
-	TRBD1	15	TRBV11-2	TRBJ1-4	TGTACCAGCAGCTGGGGACGGACAGGGGGCGAAAAACTGTTTTTT	CTSSWGRTGGEKLFF
-	-	14	TRBV5-1	TRBJ2-3	TGCGCCAGCAAATTACAGGACCCTACGGATACGCAGTATTTT	CASKLQDPTDTQYF
-	-	17	TRBV11-2	TRBJ2-2	TGCGCCAGCAGCTTGAGTTTGATAGGAGGAAATGCCGGGGAGCTGTTTTTT	CASSLSLIGGNAGELFF
-	TRBD1	18	TRBV4-2	TRBJ2-2	TGTGCCAGCACCCCCTCGGGGACAGGGGATGTGAACACCGGGGAGCTGTTTTTT	CASTPSGTGDVNTGELFF
-	-	15	TRBV2	TRBJ1-5	TGTGCCAGCAGGGAAGGGAGGTTTGGCAATCAGCCCCAGGATTTT	CASREGRFGNQPQDF